The subject of this entry is one T cell receptor (beta chain). The source of the sample is a study of blood T cell repertoires in COVID-19. Study-wide context: In each case, the material was cDNA or gDNA derived from T cells, B-cell-depleted T cells, or PBMCs.

Only in-frame clones appear in the TCRdb table, and some are missing; sequencing was by immunoSEQ multiplex PCR. Among 90,000 to 120,000 clones listed, more than 75% were seen once. The sequence was collected from a man aged 55 to 70 with acute or convalescent COVID-19. Material: peripheral blood.

CDR3 nucleotides: TGTGCCAGCAGTGAGTCTAGCGGTTTCTCCTACAATGAGCAGTTCTTC. Its translation is CASSESSGFSYNEQFF. The V gene is TRBV6-1, the J gene TRBJ2-1; 7 bases are shared with TRBD2. Germline lookup yields CDR1 MNHNS and CDR2 SASEGT. This CDR3 has 16 residues. J lost 0 bases, V lost 3 bases, and 5 bases had no gene match.